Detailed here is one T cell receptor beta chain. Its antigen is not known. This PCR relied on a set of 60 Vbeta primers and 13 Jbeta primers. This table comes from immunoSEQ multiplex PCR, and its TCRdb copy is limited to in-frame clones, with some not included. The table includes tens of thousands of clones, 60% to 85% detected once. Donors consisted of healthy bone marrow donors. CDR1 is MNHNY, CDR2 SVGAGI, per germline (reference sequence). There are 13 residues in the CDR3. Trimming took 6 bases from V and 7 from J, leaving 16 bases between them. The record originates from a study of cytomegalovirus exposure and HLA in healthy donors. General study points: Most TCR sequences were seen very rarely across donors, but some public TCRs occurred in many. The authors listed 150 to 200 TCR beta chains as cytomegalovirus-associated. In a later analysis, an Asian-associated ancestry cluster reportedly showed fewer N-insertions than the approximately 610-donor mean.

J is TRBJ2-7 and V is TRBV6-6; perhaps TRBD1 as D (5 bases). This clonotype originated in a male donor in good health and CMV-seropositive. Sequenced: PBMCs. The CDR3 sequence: CASSTTGDLEQYF. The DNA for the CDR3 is TGTGCCAGCAGCACAACAGGAGACCTGGAGCAGTACTTC.